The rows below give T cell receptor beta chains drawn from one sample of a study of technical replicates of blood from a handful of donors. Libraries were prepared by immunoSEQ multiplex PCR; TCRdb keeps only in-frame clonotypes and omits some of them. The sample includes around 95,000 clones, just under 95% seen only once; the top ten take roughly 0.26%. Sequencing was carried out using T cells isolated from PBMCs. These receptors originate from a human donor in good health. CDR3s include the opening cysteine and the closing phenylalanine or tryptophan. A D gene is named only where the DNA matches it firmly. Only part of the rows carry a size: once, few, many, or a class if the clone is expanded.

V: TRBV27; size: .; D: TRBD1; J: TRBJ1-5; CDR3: CASSFSGTGLYQPQHF; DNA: TGTGCCAGCAGTTTCTCCGGGACAGGGCTCTATCAGCCCCAGCATTTT
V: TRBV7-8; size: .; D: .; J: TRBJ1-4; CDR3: CASSPALGEKLFF; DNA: TGTGCCAGCAGCCCCGCCCTTGGCGAAAAACTGTTTTTT
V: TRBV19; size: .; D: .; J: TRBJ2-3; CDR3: CASSILGSPTTDTQYF; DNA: TGTGCCAGTAGCATTCTTGGGAGCCCGACCACAGATACGCAGTATTTT
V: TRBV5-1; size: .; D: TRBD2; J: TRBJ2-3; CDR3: CASRLAGGDTQYF; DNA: TGCGCCAGCAGGCTAGCGGGTGGGGATACGCAGTATTTT
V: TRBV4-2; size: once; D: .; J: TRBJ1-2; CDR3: CASSRTTREGKLSGYTF; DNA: TGTGCCAGCAGCCGCACGACTAGGGAGGGGAAGTTAAGTGGCTACACCTTC
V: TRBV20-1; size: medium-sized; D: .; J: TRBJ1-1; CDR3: CSAREERAFF; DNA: TGCAGTGCTAGAGAGGAGAGGGCTTTCTTT
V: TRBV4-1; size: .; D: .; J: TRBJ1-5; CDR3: CASSQAAPDSHGRPQHF; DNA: TGCGCCAGCAGCCAAGCGGCTCCGGACAGTCACGGTCGTCCCCAGCATTTT
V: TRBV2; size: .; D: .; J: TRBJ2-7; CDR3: CASSVADSYEQYF; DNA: TGTGCCAGCAGTGTTGCGGACAGCTACGAGCAGTACTTC
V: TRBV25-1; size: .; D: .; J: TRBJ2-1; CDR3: CASSGAFRDSEQFF; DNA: TGTGCCAGCAGTGGTGCTTTTCGTGACAGTGAGCAGTTCTTC
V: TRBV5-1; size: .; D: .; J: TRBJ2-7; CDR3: CASSTTRSYEQYF; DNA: TGCGCCAGCAGCACAACTAGAAGCTACGAGCAGTACTTC
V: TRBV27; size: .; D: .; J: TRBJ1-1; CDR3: CASNDNMNTEAFF; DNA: TGTGCCAGCAATGACAACATGAACACTGAAGCTTTCTTT
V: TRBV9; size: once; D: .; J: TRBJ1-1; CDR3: CASSALRGLNTEAFF; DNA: TGTGCCAGCAGCGCACTCAGGGGACTGAACACTGAAGCTTTCTTT
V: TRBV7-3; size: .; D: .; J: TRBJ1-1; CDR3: CASSLMIPRGNTEAFF; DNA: TGTGCCAGCAGCCTAATGATACCTAGGGGGAACACTGAAGCTTTCTTT
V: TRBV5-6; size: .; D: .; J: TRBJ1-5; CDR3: CASSLWPHWGVRNQPQHF; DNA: TGTGCCAGCAGCTTGTGGCCTCATTGGGGGGTTAGAAATCAGCCCCAGCATTTT
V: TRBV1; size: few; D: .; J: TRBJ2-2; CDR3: CTSSQDGPDLITGELFF; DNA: TGCACCAGCAGCCAAGATGGGCCGGATCTCATCACCGGGGAGCTGTTTTTT
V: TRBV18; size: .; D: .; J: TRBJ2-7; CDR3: CASSPPASGAGYEQYF; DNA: TGTGCCAGCTCACCACCGGCCTCAGGGGCAGGGTACGAGCAGTACTTC
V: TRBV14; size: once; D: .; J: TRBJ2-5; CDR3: CASSHPGEETQYF; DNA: TGTGCCAGCAGCCATCCAGGGGAAGAGACCCAGTACTTC
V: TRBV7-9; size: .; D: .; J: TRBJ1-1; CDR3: CASSLQEGTEAFF; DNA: TGTGCCAGCAGCTTGCAGGAGGGCACTGAAGCTTTCTTT
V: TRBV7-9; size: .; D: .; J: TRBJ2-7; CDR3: CASSWAGPYEQYF; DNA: TGTGCCAGCAGCTGGGCAGGCCCCTACGAGCAGTACTTC
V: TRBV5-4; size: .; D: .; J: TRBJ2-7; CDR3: CASSQTKREQYF; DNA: TGTGCCAGCAGCCAAACTAAGAGGGAGCAGTACTTC
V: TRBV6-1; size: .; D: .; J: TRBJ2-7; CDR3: CASTRGGYEQYF; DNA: TGTGCCAGCACGCGAGGCGGCTACGAGCAGTACTTC
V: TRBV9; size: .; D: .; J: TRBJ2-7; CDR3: CASSPQGGSYEQYF; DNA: TGTGCCAGCAGCCCGCAGGGCGGTTCCTACGAGCAGTACTTC
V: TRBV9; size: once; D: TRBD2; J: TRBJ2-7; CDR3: CASSKGLSGGGYEQYF; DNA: TGTGCCAGCAGCAAAGGACTATCCGGGGGGGGCTACGAGCAGTACTTC
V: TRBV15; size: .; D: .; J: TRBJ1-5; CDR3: CATSRDVGGRVPQHF; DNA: TGTGCCACCAGCAGAGATGTAGGGGGTCGTGTGCCCCAGCATTTT
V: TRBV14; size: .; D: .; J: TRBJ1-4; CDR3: CASSQLRLSNEKLFF; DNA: TGTGCCAGCAGCCAACTTAGACTTTCTAATGAAAAACTGTTTTTT
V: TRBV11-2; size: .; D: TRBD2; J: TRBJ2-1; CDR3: CASSELPGLAGIEQFF; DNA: TGTGCCAGCAGCGAACTTCCGGGACTAGCGGGGATTGAGCAGTTCTTC
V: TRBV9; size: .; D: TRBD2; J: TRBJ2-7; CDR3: CASSVEEGLAVYEQYF; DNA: TGTGCCAGCAGCGTAGAGGAGGGACTAGCGGTCTACGAGCAGTACTTC
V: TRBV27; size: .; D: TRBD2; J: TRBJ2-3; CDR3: CASSLSLGLAATDTQYF; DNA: TGTGCCAGCAGTTTATCGCTGGGACTAGCGGCGACAGATACGCAGTATTTT
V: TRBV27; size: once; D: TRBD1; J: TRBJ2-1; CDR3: CASSLYDRGFSNEQFF; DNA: TGTGCCAGCAGCCTTTACGACAGGGGGTTTTCTAATGAGCAGTTCTTC
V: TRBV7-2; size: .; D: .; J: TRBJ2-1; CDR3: CASSLILRGEQFF; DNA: TGTGCCAGCAGCTTAATTTTGAGAGGGGAGCAGTTCTTC
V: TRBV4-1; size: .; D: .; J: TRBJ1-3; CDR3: CASSGGGKMGSGNTIYF; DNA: TGCGCCAGCAGCGGGGGAGGGAAAATGGGCTCTGGAAACACCATATATTTT
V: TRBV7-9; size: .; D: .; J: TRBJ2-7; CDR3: CASSFGGTLDQYF; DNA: TGTGCCAGCAGCTTTGGGGGGACTCTCGATCAGTACTTC
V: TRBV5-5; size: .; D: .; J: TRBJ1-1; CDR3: CASSLGSGLNTEAFF; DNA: TGTGCCAGCAGCTTGGGTTCTGGTCTAAACACTGAAGCTTTCTTT
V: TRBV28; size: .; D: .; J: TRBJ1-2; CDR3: CASSLLDRSYGYTF; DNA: TGTGCCAGCAGTTTGCTCGACAGGTCCTATGGCTACACCTTC
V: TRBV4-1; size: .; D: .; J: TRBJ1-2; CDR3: CASKSTDRNYGYTF; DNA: TGCGCCAGCAAGTCAACCGATCGGAACTATGGCTACACCTTC
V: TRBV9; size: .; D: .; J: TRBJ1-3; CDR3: CASSVGAFSGNTIYF; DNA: TGTGCCAGCAGCGTAGGGGCTTTCTCTGGAAACACCATATATTTT
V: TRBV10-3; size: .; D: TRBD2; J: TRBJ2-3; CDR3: CAISDVAGGFTDTQYF; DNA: TGTGCCATCAGTGATGTAGCGGGGGGGTTCACAGATACGCAGTATTTT
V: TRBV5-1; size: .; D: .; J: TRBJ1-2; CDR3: CASSLDSGLDGYTF; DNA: TGCGCCAGCAGCTTGGACTCAGGGTTGGACGGCTACACCTTC
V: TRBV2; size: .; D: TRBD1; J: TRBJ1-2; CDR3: CASSREPDRGREMNYGYTF; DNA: TGTGCCAGCAGTCGAGAACCGGACAGGGGGCGCGAAATGAACTATGGCTACACCTTC
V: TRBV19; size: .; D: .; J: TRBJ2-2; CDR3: CASTMGAANTGELFF; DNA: TGTGCCAGTACTATGGGGGCCGCGAACACCGGGGAGCTGTTTTTT
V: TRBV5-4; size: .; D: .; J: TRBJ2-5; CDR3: CASSWDWGQETQYF; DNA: TGTGCCAGCAGCTGGGACTGGGGCCAAGAGACCCAGTACTTC
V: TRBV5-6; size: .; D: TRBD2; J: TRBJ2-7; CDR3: CASGRDYTYEQYF; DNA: TGTGCCAGCGGCCGGGACTACACCTACGAGCAGTACTTC
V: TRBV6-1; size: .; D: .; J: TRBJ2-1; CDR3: CASSFQGGGNEQFF; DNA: TGTGCCAGCAGTTTCCAGGGTGGGGGGAATGAGCAGTTCTTC
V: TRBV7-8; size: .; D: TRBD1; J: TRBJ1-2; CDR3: CASSRTGGIVDGYTF; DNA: TGTGCCAGCAGCCGAACAGGGGGCATCGTGGATGGCTACACCTTC
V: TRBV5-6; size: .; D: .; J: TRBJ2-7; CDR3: CASSPTGGNGEQYF; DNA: TGTGCCAGCAGCCCAACTGGGGGGAATGGCGAGCAGTACTTC
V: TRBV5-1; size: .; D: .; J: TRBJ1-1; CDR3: CASRAGINLIDTEAFF; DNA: TGCGCCAGCAGGGCGGGAATTAACCTTATAGACACTGAAGCTTTCTTT
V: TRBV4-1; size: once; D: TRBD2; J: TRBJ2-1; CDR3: CASSQGGLANNEQFF; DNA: TGCGCCAGCAGCCAAGGGGGACTAGCGAACAATGAGCAGTTCTTC
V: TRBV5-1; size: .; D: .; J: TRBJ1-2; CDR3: CASSLTSAGNYGYTF; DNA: TGCGCCAGCAGCTTGACGTCGGCGGGGAACTATGGCTACACCTTC
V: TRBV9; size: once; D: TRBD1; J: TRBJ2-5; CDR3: CASSVGGRGLLRETQYF; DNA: TGTGCCAGCAGCGTAGGGGGCAGGGGGTTGCTTCGAGAGACCCAGTACTTC
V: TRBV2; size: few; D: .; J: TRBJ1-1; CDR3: CASSETATEAFF; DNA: TGTGCCAGCAGTGAGACAGCCACTGAAGCTTTCTTT
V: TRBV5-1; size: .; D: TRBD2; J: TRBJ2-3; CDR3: CASSFTSGGDTQYF; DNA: TGCGCCAGCAGCTTTACTAGCGGGGGGGATACGCAGTATTTT
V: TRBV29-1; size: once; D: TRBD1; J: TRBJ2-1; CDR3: CSGIKGASEQFF; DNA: TGCAGCGGCATTAAGGGGGCAAGTGAGCAGTTCTTC
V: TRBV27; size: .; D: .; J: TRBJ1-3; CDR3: CASSLSSSSGNTIYF; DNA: TGTGCCAGCAGTTTATCCTCTAGCTCTGGAAACACCATATATTTT
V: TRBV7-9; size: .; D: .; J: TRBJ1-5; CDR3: CASSPQGSQPQHF; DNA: TGTGCCAGCAGCCCACAGGGTAGTCAGCCCCAGCATTTT
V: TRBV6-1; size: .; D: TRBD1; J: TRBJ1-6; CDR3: CASRTQGAGNSPLHF; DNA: TGTGCCAGCAGGACACAGGGGGCGGGTAATTCACCCCTCCACTTT
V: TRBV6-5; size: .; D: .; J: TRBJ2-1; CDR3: CASSPREYNEQFF; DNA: TGTGCCAGCAGCCCTCGCGAATACAATGAGCAGTTCTTC
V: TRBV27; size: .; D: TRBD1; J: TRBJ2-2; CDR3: CASSLGTGGIGELFF; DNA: TGTGCCAGCAGTCTCGGGACAGGGGGGATCGGGGAGCTGTTTTTT